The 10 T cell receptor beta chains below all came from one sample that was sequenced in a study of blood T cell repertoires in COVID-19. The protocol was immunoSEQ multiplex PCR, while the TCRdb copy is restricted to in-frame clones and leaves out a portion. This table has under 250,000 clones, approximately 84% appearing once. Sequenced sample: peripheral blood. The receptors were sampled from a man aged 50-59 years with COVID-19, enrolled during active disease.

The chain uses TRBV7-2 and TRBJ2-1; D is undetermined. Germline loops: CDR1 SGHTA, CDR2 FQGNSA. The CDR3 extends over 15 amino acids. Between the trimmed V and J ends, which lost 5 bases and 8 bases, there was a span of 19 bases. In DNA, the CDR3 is TGTGCCAGCAGCGCCAGCCTTATTGGGCACGATGAGCAGTTCTTC. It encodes CASSASLIGHDEQFF.

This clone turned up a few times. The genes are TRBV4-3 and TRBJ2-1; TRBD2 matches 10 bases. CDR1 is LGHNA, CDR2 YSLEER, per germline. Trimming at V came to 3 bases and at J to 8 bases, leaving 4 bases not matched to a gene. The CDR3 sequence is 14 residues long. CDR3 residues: CASSQIAGGYEQFF. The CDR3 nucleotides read TGCGCCAGCAGCCAGATAGCGGGGGGCTATGAGCAGTTCTTC.

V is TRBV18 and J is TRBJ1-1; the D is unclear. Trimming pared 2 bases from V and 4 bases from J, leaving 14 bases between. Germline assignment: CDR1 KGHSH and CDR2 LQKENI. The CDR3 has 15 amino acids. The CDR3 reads CASSPTKTLATEAFF. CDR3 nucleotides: TGTGCCAGCTCACCAACAAAAACCCTCGCCACTGAAGCTTTCTTT.

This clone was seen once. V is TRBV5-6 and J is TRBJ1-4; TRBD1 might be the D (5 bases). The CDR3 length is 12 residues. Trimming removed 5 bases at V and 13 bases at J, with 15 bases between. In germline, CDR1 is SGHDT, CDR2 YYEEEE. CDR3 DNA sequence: TGTGCCAGCAGTGCCATACAGGCCCCACTGTTTTTT. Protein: CASSAIQAPLFF.

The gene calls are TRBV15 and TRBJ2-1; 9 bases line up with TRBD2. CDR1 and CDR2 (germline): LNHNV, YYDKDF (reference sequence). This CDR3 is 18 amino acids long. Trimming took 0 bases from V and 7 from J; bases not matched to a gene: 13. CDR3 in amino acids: CATSRDRRAGGPGNEQFF. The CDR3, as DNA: TGTGCCACCAGCAGAGATCGCCGGGCGGGAGGGCCTGGGAATGAGCAGTTCTTC.

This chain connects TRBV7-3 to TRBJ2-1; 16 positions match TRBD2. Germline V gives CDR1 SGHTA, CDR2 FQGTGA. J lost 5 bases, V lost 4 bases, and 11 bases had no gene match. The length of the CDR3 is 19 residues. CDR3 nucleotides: TGTGCCAGCAGCTCCCCGGGGACTAGCGGGAGGGCCGGGGACAATGAGCAGTTCTTC. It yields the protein CASSSPGTSGRAGDNEQFF.

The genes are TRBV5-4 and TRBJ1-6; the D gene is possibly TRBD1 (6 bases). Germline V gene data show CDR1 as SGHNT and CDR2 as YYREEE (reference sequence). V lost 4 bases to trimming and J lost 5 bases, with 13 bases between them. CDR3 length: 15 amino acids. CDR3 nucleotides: TGTGCCAGCAGCCCTCCGACAGGCGATAATTCACCCCTCCACTTT. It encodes CASSPPTGDNSPLHF.

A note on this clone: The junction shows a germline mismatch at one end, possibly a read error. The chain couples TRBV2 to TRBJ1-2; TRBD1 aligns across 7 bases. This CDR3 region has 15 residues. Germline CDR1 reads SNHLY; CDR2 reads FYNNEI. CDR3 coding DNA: TGTGCCAGCTGTGACGGACAGGATATCTTCTATGGCTACACCTTC. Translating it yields CASCDGQDIFYGYTF.

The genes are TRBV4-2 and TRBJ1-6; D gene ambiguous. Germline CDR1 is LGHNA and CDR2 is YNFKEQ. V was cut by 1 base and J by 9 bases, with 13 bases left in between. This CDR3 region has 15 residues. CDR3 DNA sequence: TGTGCCAGCAGCCAAGTACTGGAGAAAAGTTCACCCCTCCACTTT. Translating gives CASSQVLEKSSPLHF.

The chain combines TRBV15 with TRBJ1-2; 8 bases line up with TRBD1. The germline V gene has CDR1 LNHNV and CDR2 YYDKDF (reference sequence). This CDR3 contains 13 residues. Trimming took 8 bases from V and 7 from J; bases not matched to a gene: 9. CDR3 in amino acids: CATAPDRARGYTF. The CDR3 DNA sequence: TGTGCCACCGCCCCGGACAGGGCGCGTGGCTACACCTTC.